The text below deals with one T cell receptor (beta chain). This sample was taken from a study of control samples from healthy donors and cancer patients. CDR1 and CDR2 (germline): KGHSH, LQKENI. The CDR3 spans 14 residues. The ends were cut back, 6 bases at V and 0 bases at J, with 9 bases in the middle. Measured with immunoSEQ multiplex PCR; TCRdb has only the in-frame clones, and not every one. Among 120,000 or so clones, 75% to 95% were seen once, and the ten largest hold almost 2.5%. Sequencing was done on a sample of blood. The clonotype comes from a man younger than 30 in good health. This rearrangement joins TRBV18 to TRBJ1-3; no reliable D call. CDR3 coding DNA: TGTGCCAGCTCCCCCGAGGACTCTGGAAACACCATATATTTT. This translates into CASSPEDSGNTIYF.